These T cell receptor beta chains were read from a single sample in a study of cytomegalovirus exposure and HLA in healthy donors. The assay was immunoSEQ multiplex PCR, and TCRdb's table has in-frame clones only and misses some. This sample yields 120,000 to 150,000 clones, of which roughly 90% are seen a single time; less than 5.5% belongs to the top ten. Material for sequencing was PBMCs. The receptors stem from a man between 18 and 29 years old in good health and CMV-seropositive. Each CDR3 is given with its conserved first and last residue. Fields, in order: V gene, D gene, clone size, J gene, CDR3 protein, CDR3 DNA. D genes are given only for firm matches. Size values are once, few and many counts, or a class for expanded clones, and some rows have none.

v_gene: TRBV10-3
d_gene: NA
abundance: few
j_gene: TRBJ2-5
CDR3aa: CAISESNGVETQYF
CDR3nt: TGTGCCATCAGTGAGTCTAACGGGGTAGAGACCCAGTACTTC

v_gene: TRBV5-4
d_gene: NA
abundance: once
j_gene: TRBJ2-3
CDR3aa: CASSLEASADTQYF
CDR3nt: TGTGCCAGCAGCTTGGAGGCTAGCGCAGATACGCAGTATTTT

v_gene: TRBV7-9
d_gene: TRBD1
abundance: once
j_gene: TRBJ2-7
CDR3aa: CASSLGGQEKIGEQYF
CDR3nt: TGTGCCAGCAGCTTGGGGGGACAGGAGAAAATAGGCGAGCAGTACTTC

v_gene: TRBV5-4
d_gene: NA
abundance: NA
j_gene: TRBJ2-7
CDR3aa: CASSPEPRVPYEQYF
CDR3nt: TGTGCCAGCAGCCCAGAACCCAGGGTTCCCTACGAGCAGTACTTC

v_gene: TRBV11-3
d_gene: TRBD2
abundance: NA
j_gene: TRBJ2-1
CDR3aa: CAGRGRANEQFF
CDR3nt: TGTGCCGGACGCGGGAGGGCCAATGAGCAGTTCTTC

v_gene: TRBV5-1
d_gene: NA
abundance: once
j_gene: TRBJ1-2
CDR3aa: CASSPEVRFRGYTF
CDR3nt: TGCGCCAGCAGCCCCGAGGTCCGCTTTAGGGGCTACACCTTC

v_gene: TRBV5-1
d_gene: TRBD1
abundance: once
j_gene: TRBJ1-2
CDR3aa: CASSFPGPTGNYGYTF
CDR3nt: TGCGCCAGCAGCTTCCCCGGCCCGACAGGGAACTATGGCTACACCTTC

v_gene: TRBV9
d_gene: TRBD1
abundance: NA
j_gene: TRBJ1-1
CDR3aa: CASSEAGGSSEAFF
CDR3nt: TGTGCCAGCAGTGAGGCAGGGGGGAGTAGTGAAGCTTTCTTT

v_gene: TRBV19
d_gene: NA
abundance: NA
j_gene: TRBJ1-2
CDR3aa: CASSSPNAGRSYGYTF
CDR3nt: TGTGCCAGTAGTAGCCCTAACGCCGGAAGGAGCTATGGCTACACCTTC

v_gene: TRBV7-9
d_gene: TRBD1
abundance: NA
j_gene: TRBJ1-1
CDR3aa: CASSLGTGGNTEAFF
CDR3nt: TGTGCCAGCAGCTTAGGGACAGGGGGCAACACTGAAGCTTTCTTT

v_gene: TRBV25-1
d_gene: TRBD1
abundance: NA
j_gene: TRBJ2-1
CDR3aa: CASSSQTGLSEQFF
CDR3nt: TGTGCCAGCAGTTCCCAGACAGGGTTGAGTGAGCAGTTCTTC

v_gene: TRBV18
d_gene: TRBD1
abundance: NA
j_gene: TRBJ2-3
CDR3aa: CASSPAGQGRDTQYF
CDR3nt: TGTGCCAGCTCCCCGGCGGGACAGGGGAGAGATACGCAGTATTTT

v_gene: TRBV5-1
d_gene: NA
abundance: NA
j_gene: TRBJ1-2
CDR3aa: CASSLATADGYTF
CDR3nt: TGCGCCAGCAGCTTGGCCACAGCAGATGGCTACACCTTC

v_gene: TRBV6-5
d_gene: NA
abundance: NA
j_gene: TRBJ1-4
CDR3aa: CASRQLPATNEKLFF
CDR3nt: TGTGCCAGCAGACAGCTTCCTGCAACTAATGAAAAACTGTTTTTT

v_gene: TRBV6-1
d_gene: NA
abundance: NA
j_gene: TRBJ2-5
CDR3aa: CASSARRGQETQYF
CDR3nt: TGTGCCAGCAGTGCCCGCAGGGGCCAAGAGACCCAGTACTTC

v_gene: TRBV19
d_gene: TRBD1
abundance: NA
j_gene: TRBJ1-2
CDR3aa: CASIGTGNYGYTF
CDR3nt: TGTGCCAGTATAGGGACAGGGAACTATGGCTACACCTTC

v_gene: TRBV28
d_gene: TRBD1
abundance: NA
j_gene: TRBJ1-2
CDR3aa: CASSLGRGNYGYTF
CDR3nt: TGTGCCAGCAGTTTAGGCAGGGGGAACTATGGCTACACCTTC

v_gene: TRBV12-5
d_gene: NA
abundance: NA
j_gene: TRBJ1-5
CDR3aa: CASGLVPGFPNQPQHF
CDR3nt: TGTGCTAGTGGTTTGGTACCGGGGTTCCCAAATCAGCCCCAGCATTTT

v_gene: TRBV14
d_gene: NA
abundance: NA
j_gene: TRBJ1-4
CDR3aa: CASSQDSLGAWANEKLFF
CDR3nt: TGTGCCAGCAGCCAAGACTCCTTGGGGGCATGGGCTAATGAAAAACTGTTTTTT

v_gene: TRBV6-1
d_gene: NA
abundance: NA
j_gene: TRBJ2-6
CDR3aa: CASSEYRPSGANVLTF
CDR3nt: TGTGCCAGCAGTGAATACAGGCCGTCTGGGGCCAACGTCCTGACTTTC

v_gene: TRBV9
d_gene: TRBD1
abundance: NA
j_gene: TRBJ2-7
CDR3aa: CASSVRDRDYEQYF
CDR3nt: TGTGCCAGCAGCGTAAGGGACAGGGACTACGAGCAGTACTTC

v_gene: TRBV6-5
d_gene: TRBD2
abundance: NA
j_gene: TRBJ2-2
CDR3aa: CASSRGLATTGELFF
CDR3nt: TGTGCCAGCAGTCGGGGACTAGCGACGACCGGGGAGCTGTTTTTT

v_gene: TRBV29-1
d_gene: NA
abundance: NA
j_gene: TRBJ1-1
CDR3aa: CSVRVESANTEAFF
CDR3nt: TGCAGCGTTCGGGTTGAATCGGCTAACACTGAAGCTTTCTTT

v_gene: TRBV7-8
d_gene: TRBD1
abundance: NA
j_gene: TRBJ1-2
CDR3aa: CASSLEWTGANYGYTF
CDR3nt: TGTGCCAGCAGCTTAGAATGGACAGGGGCTAACTATGGCTACACCTTC

v_gene: TRBV5-1
d_gene: NA
abundance: once
j_gene: TRBJ2-3
CDR3aa: CASSPDTRTISTDTQYF
CDR3nt: TGCGCCAGCAGCCCGGACACCCGGACGATTAGCACAGATACGCAGTATTTT

v_gene: TRBV5-6
d_gene: NA
abundance: NA
j_gene: TRBJ1-1
CDR3aa: CEAGRTNTEAFF
CDR3nt: TGTGAGGCAGGGCGGACGAACACTGAAGCTTTCTTT

v_gene: TRBV5-1
d_gene: TRBD1
abundance: NA
j_gene: TRBJ1-3
CDR3aa: CASSLLVTGGSVLSSGNTIYF
CDR3nt: TGCGCCAGCAGCTTGCTAGTGACAGGGGGCTCCGTATTGAGCTCTGGAAACACCATATATTTT

v_gene: TRBV30
d_gene: NA
abundance: few
j_gene: TRBJ1-2
CDR3aa: CAWSKGREHGYTF
CDR3nt: TGTGCCTGGAGTAAGGGGAGGGAACATGGCTACACCTTC

v_gene: TRBV7-9
d_gene: NA
abundance: once
j_gene: TRBJ1-1
CDR3aa: CASSLGGEVGTEAFF
CDR3nt: TGTGCCAGCAGCTTAGGAGGGGAGGTAGGGACTGAAGCTTTCTTT

v_gene: TRBV9
d_gene: TRBD1
abundance: NA
j_gene: TRBJ2-7
CDR3aa: CASSVKVTDRTYEQYF
CDR3nt: TGTGCCAGCAGCGTAAAGGTTACGGACAGGACCTACGAGCAGTACTTC

v_gene: TRBV11-2
d_gene: NA
abundance: NA
j_gene: TRBJ1-2
CDR3aa: CASSSLGVRGKTNYGYTF
CDR3nt: TGTGCCAGCAGCTCTCTGGGGGTGCGGGGAAAGACTAACTATGGCTACACCTTC

v_gene: TRBV7-6
d_gene: NA
abundance: NA
j_gene: TRBJ2-7
CDR3aa: CASSLRGYEQYF
CDR3nt: TGTGCCAGCAGCCTGAGGGGGTACGAGCAGTACTTC

v_gene: TRBV2
d_gene: NA
abundance: NA
j_gene: TRBJ1-2
CDR3aa: CASSPDSLYYGYTF
CDR3nt: TGTGCCAGCAGTCCCGACAGTCTGTACTATGGCTACACCTTC

v_gene: TRBV19
d_gene: TRBD1
abundance: NA
j_gene: TRBJ1-6
CDR3aa: CASSSRGNSPLHF
CDR3nt: TGTGCCAGTAGTTCCAGGGGGAACTCACCCCTCCACTTT

v_gene: TRBV6-4
d_gene: NA
abundance: NA
j_gene: TRBJ1-5
CDR3aa: CASSDSPGVRPQHF
CDR3nt: TGTGCCAGCAGTGACTCCCCAGGGGTGAGGCCCCAGCATTTT

v_gene: TRBV7-7
d_gene: NA
abundance: NA
j_gene: TRBJ1-1
CDR3aa: CASSFQENTEAFF
CDR3nt: TGTGCTAGCAGCTTTCAGGAAAACACTGAAGCTTTCTTT

v_gene: TRBV6-1
d_gene: TRBD1
abundance: NA
j_gene: TRBJ1-1
CDR3aa: CASSAYSDRVGLNTEAFF
CDR3nt: TGTGCCAGCAGTGCTTACTCCGACAGGGTGGGTCTGAACACTGAAGCTTTCTTT

v_gene: TRBV10-3
d_gene: TRBD2
abundance: once
j_gene: TRBJ2-7
CDR3aa: CAISERGLAGAPNEQYF
CDR3nt: TGTGCCATCAGTGAAAGGGGGCTAGCGGGAGCTCCCAACGAGCAGTACTTC

v_gene: TRBV7-9
d_gene: TRBD1
abundance: NA
j_gene: TRBJ2-7
CDR3aa: CASSLTGQGDYEQYF
CDR3nt: TGTGCCAGCAGCCTAACCGGACAGGGCGACTACGAGCAGTACTTC

v_gene: TRBV4-1
d_gene: NA
abundance: NA
j_gene: TRBJ2-1
CDR3aa: CASSQEQEQFF
CDR3nt: TGCGCCAGCAGCCAAGAACAGGAGCAGTTCTTC

v_gene: TRBV2
d_gene: NA
abundance: NA
j_gene: TRBJ2-5
CDR3aa: CATNQGRRETQYF
CDR3nt: TGTGCCACCAACCAGGGGCGCAGGGAGACCCAGTACTTC

v_gene: TRBV28
d_gene: NA
abundance: NA
j_gene: TRBJ1-3
CDR3aa: CASSSLWALGNTIYF
CDR3nt: TGTGCCAGCAGTTCCCTCTGGGCACTTGGAAACACCATATATTTT

v_gene: TRBV12-5
d_gene: NA
abundance: NA
j_gene: TRBJ1-2
CDR3aa: CASGEANYGYTF
CDR3nt: TGTGCTAGTGGAGAGGCTAACTATGGCTACACCTTC

v_gene: TRBV6-5
d_gene: NA
abundance: NA
j_gene: TRBJ1-2
CDR3aa: CASSTGQGYGYTF
CDR3nt: TGTGCCAGCAGTACCGGCCAGGGCTATGGCTACACCTTC

v_gene: TRBV4-1
d_gene: TRBD1
abundance: NA
j_gene: TRBJ1-2
CDR3aa: CASSQSGTGDYGYTF
CDR3nt: TGCGCCAGCAGCCAGTCCGGGACAGGGGACTATGGCTACACCTTC